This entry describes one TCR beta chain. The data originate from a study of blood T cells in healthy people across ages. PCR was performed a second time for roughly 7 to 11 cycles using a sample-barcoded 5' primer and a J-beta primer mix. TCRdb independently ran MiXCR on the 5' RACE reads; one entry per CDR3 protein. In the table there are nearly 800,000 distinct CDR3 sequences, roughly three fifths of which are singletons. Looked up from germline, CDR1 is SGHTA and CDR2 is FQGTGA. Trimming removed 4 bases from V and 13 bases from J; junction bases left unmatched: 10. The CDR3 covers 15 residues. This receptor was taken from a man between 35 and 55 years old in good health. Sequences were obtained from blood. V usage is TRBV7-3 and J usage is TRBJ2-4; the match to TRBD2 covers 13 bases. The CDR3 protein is CASSSRTSGSSEQYF. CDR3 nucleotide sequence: TGTGCCAGCAGCTCAAGGACTAGCGGGAGTTCTGAGCAGTACTTC.